Each of the 30 T cell receptor beta chains below was sequenced from the same sample in a study of blood T cell repertoires in COVID-19. Only in-frame clones appear in the TCRdb table, and some are missing; sequencing was by immunoSEQ multiplex PCR. The sample has under 250,000 clones, around 82% seen once. Sequences were obtained from PBMCs or T cells enriched from blood (not recorded which). Receptor source: a man aged 30 to 39 with acute COVID-19.

This sequence joins TRBV19 and TRBJ1-2; 10 nucleotides align to TRBD1. Germline CDR1 is LNHDA and CDR2 is SQIVND (reference sequence). The CDR3 sequence is 18 residues long. After removal of 4 bases from V and 2 bases from J, the junction contained 13 bases not matched to a gene. CDR3 DNA: TGTGCCAGTAGTACTCGGACAGGGGGGCCGACATTAAACTATGGCTACACCTTC. Encoded protein: CASSTRTGGPTLNYGYTF.

V is TRBV15 and J is TRBJ1-2, with TRBD1 identical over 7 bases. Germline V gene data show CDR1 as LNHNV and CDR2 as YYDKDF (reference sequence). Trimming cost V 2 bases and J 7 bases; bases outside gene matches: 4. The CDR3 has 13 amino acids. The CDR3 coding sequence is TGTGCCACCAGCAGACCAGGGGGAGCTGGCTACACCTTC. Its translation: CATSRPGGAGYTF.

The chain uses TRBV27 and TRBJ1-2; the D gene is possibly TRBD1 (5 bases). This CDR3 is 14 amino acids long. V lost 3 bases, J lost 4 bases, and 12 bases lay in between. From germline, CDR1 is MNHEY and CDR2 SMNVEV (reference sequence). As DNA, the CDR3 is TGTGCCAGCAGTTTCTCGACAGCCGTCTATGGCTACACCTTC. Translation gives CASSFSTAVYGYTF.

The rearrangement links TRBV11-2 to TRBJ2-7; 9 bases map to TRBD1. Germline-derived CDR1 and CDR2 are SGHAT and FQNNGV. V lost 7 bases to trimming and J lost 6 bases; unmatched junction nucleotides: 10. The length of the CDR3 is 14 residues. The CDR3 region has the DNA TGTGCCAGCAAAGACACAGGGGGCAGGGTCGAGCAGTACTTC. Its translation: CASKDTGGRVEQYF.

This sequence joins TRBV6-5 and TRBJ2-1, with D perhaps matching TRBD1 (6 bases). Trimming took off 6 bases at V and 8 bases at J, with 20 bases between the two ends. Germline V gene sequence: CDR1 MNHEY, CDR2 SVGAGI. CDR3 size: 15 residues. The CDR3 bases are TGTGCCAGCAGCCGAGGAACAGGGAGATTTGATGAGCAGTTCTTC. Translation: CASSRGTGRFDEQFF.

The V call is TRBV3-1 (or the pseudogene TRBV3-2), the J call TRBJ1-6; 8 bases agree with TRBD1. Germline V gene sequence: CDR1 LGHDT, CDR2 YNNKEL (reference sequence). Germline trimming cut 8 bases from V and 10 bases from J; bases unmatched to any gene: 7. There are 13 residues in the CDR3. The CDR3 region is CASSSRGRSPLHF. The CDR3 DNA reads TGTGCCAGCTCAAGCAGGGGGCGGTCACCCCTCCACTTT.

The chain carries TRBV7-9 and TRBJ1-2; the match to TRBD1 covers 7 bases. V shed 7 bases and J 1 base; nucleotides not matched to a gene: 6. Germline loops: CDR1 SEHNR, CDR2 FQNEAQ (reference sequence). The CDR3 loop spans 14 amino acids. The CDR3 nucleotides read TGTGCCAGCATCCAGACAGGGTTTAACTATGGCTACACCTTC. Amino acids: CASIQTGFNYGYTF.

This chain connects TRBV11-2 to TRBJ2-5; 11 nucleotides align to TRBD1. CDR3 length: 18 residues. Germline values: CDR1 SGHAT, CDR2 FQNNGV. J was trimmed by 2 bases and V by 5 bases; bases with no gene match: 13. In nucleotides, the CDR3 is TGTGCCAGCAGCCGGGGACAGGGGGTAGACTGGCGGCAAGAGACCCAGTACTTC. Encoded protein: CASSRGQGVDWRQETQYF.

The genes are TRBV28 and TRBJ2-3; 8 bases line up with TRBD1. J was trimmed by 6 bases and V by 5 bases; bases with no gene match: 10. Germline V gene data show CDR1 as MDHEN and CDR2 as SYDVKM. The length of the CDR3 is 15 residues. The CDR3 DNA reads TGTGCCAGCAGTCCAAGACAGGGGAATTCCGATACGCAGTATTTT. Its translation: CASSPRQGNSDTQYF.

Many counts were recorded for this clone. The chain uses TRBV18 and TRBJ1-4; D gene uncertain. The germline CDR1 and CDR2 sequences are KGHSH and LQKENI. This CDR3 is built from 11 residues. V lost 6 bases to trimming and J lost 5 bases, with 4 bases between them. CDR3 protein: CASSSNEKLFF. CDR3 nucleotides: TGTGCCAGCTCCTCGAATGAAAAACTGTTTTTT.

The J gene is TRBJ1-1, the V gene TRBV14; 8 bases map to TRBD1. The CDR3 loop spans 14 amino acids. The V and J ends lost 3 bases and 7 bases, in that order; junction bases with no gene match: 7. CDR1 is SGHDN and CDR2 is FVKESK in the germline V gene. CDR3 residues: CASSHRDRPIEAFF. CDR3 sequence (DNA): TGTGCCAGCAGCCACCGGGACAGGCCTATTGAAGCTTTCTTT.

This chain joins TRBV5-1 and TRBJ1-4; tentative D call: TRBD1 (6 bases). CDR1 SGHRS and CDR2 YFSETQ come from the germline V gene. CDR3 length equals 14 residues. Trimming took 7 bases from V and 6 from J, leaving 16 bases between them. CDR3 DNA: TGCGCCAGCCGTGTAGCGGGGGGCGATGAAAAACTGTTTTTT. Translation: CASRVAGGDEKLFF. Drawing the rest from reference TRBV5-1 and TRBJ1-4, the complete variable domain is KAGVTQTPRYLIKTRGQQVTLSCSPISGHRSVSWYQQTPGQGLQFLFEYFSETQRNKGNFPGRFSGRQFSNSRSEMNVSTLELGDSALYLCASRVAGGDEKLFFGSGTQLSVL.

The J gene is TRBJ1-1, the V gene TRBV5-6, with a possible D match to TRBD1 (5 bases). The CDR3 has 13 residues. V lost 3 bases and J lost 7, with 13 bases in between. The germline CDR1 and CDR2 sequences are SGHDT and YYEEEE. CDR3 sequence (DNA): TGTGCCAGCAGCTGGGGGTGGGGAGGTGAAGCTTTCTTT. Its protein product is CASSWGWGGEAFF.

The gene calls are TRBV7-9 and TRBJ2-2, with D tentatively TRBD2 (6 bases). This CDR3 contains 16 residues. Trimming left V 5 bases short and J 1 base short, with 14 bases between. In germline, CDR1 is SEHNR, CDR2 FQNEAQ (reference sequence). CDR3 loop: CASSEGRLGNTGELFF. Written as DNA, the CDR3 is TGTGCCAGCAGCGAAGGGAGGCTGGGGAACACCGGGGAGCTGTTTTTT.

The chain joins TRBV19 to TRBJ2-2, with TRBD1 matching 10 bases. Germline V lookup: CDR1 LNHDA, CDR2 SQIVND (reference sequence). Trimming took 10 bases from V and 5 from J; bases not matched to a gene: 7. The CDR3 runs to 14 residues. This CDR3 is CATKPGQGTGELFF. The CDR3 DNA reads TGTGCCACCAAACCGGGACAGGGGACCGGGGAGCTGTTTTTT.

This sequence joins TRBV6-5 and TRBJ1-2, with a weak D call TRBD1 (6 bases). From germline, CDR1 is MNHEY and CDR2 SVGAGI. V lost 6 bases and J 8 bases, leaving 19 bases between the germline ends. The CDR3 runs 14 residues. CDR3 nucleotides: TGTGCCAGCAGGCTCCAAGAGGGGACACGGGGCTACACCTTC. Amino acid sequence: CASRLQEGTRGYTF.

This rearrangement joins TRBV27 to TRBJ1-2, with 9 bases lining up with TRBD1. Germline values: CDR1 MNHEY, CDR2 SMNVEV (reference sequence). V gave up 8 bases and J gave up 5 bases; unmatched junction bases: 12. The length of the CDR3 is 15 residues. CDR3 sequence reads: CASRRQGGTGYGYTF. The CDR3 DNA is TGTGCCAGCCGTAGACAGGGGGGTACAGGGTATGGCTACACCTTC.

CDR3 nucleotides: TGTGCCAGCAGCACATTCATAGGGGGGGGAGGACCTAACTATGGCTACACCTTC. Amino acids: CASSTFIGGGGPNYGYTF. V gene TRBV7-6 combines with J gene TRBJ1-2; a weak D match, TRBD1 (6 bases). V was trimmed by 5 bases and J by 0 bases, leaving 22 bases between them. Germline assignment: CDR1 SGHVS and CDR2 FNYEAQ. The CDR3 sequence is 18 residues long.

This rearrangement joins TRBV4-1 to TRBJ2-7; 11 nucleotides agree with TRBD2. The germline gives CDR1 MGHRA, CDR2 YSYEKL. The CDR3 loop spans 16 amino acids. Germline trimming cut 0 bases from V and 6 bases from J; bases unmatched to any gene: 7. The CDR3 nucleotides read TGCGCCAGCAGCCAAGACTGGGCTAGCGGGGGGCTCGAGCAGTACTTC. Translated: CASSQDWASGGLEQYF.

This chain joins TRBV7-3 and TRBJ1-1; D may be TRBD1 (5 bases). Germline CDR1 SGHTA, CDR2 FQGTGA. This CDR3 has 15 residues. V gave up 1 base and J gave up 0 bases, with 9 bases separating them. Here the CDR3 DNA reads TGTGCCAGCAGCTTAAATCCGGGGGTGAACACTGAAGCTTTCTTT. It codes for CASSLNPGVNTEAFF.

The chain links TRBV4-1 to TRBJ1-2, with 10 bases matching TRBD1. Germline V gene data show CDR1 as MGHRA and CDR2 as YSYEKL. CDR3 length equals 14 residues. Trimming cost V 3 bases and J 8 bases; bases outside gene matches: 6. The CDR3 sequence: CASSHPGTGEGYTF. The CDR3 nucleotides read TGCGCCAGCAGCCATCCTGGGACAGGGGAAGGCTACACCTTC.

The V call is TRBV9, the J call TRBJ1-4; unclear D gene. Trimming took 4 bases from V and 5 from J, leaving 12 bases between them. Germline-derived CDR1 and CDR2 are SGDLS and YYNGEE. This CDR3 comprises 14 residues. In nucleotides, the CDR3 is TGTGCCAGCAGCCCCGGGTCCTTAAATGAAAAACTGTTTTTT. Amino acids: CASSPGSLNEKLFF.

The chain joins TRBV15 to TRBJ2-1; 7 nucleotides agree with TRBD1. With 5 bases clipped from V and 4 bases from J, the junction kept 11 bases outside the gene matches. The CDR3 sequence is 16 residues long. Germline loops: CDR1 LNHNV, CDR2 YYDKDF (reference sequence). The CDR3 reads CATSRVTGQSYNEQFF. CDR3 nucleotide sequence: TGTGCCACCAGCCGAGTGACAGGGCAATCTTACAATGAGCAGTTCTTC.

The chain is built from TRBV12-5 and TRBJ1-2; TRBD1 aligns across 7 bases. The CDR3 runs to 14 residues. The germline V gene encodes CDR1 LGHNT and CDR2 FRNRAP. The DNA for the CDR3 is TGTGCCGTAGCGAGACAGGGAAGAGCCTATGGCTACACCTTC. This gives the protein CAVARQGRAYGYTF.

The chain recombines TRBV9 with TRBJ2-7; D not resolved. There are 15 residues in the CDR3. From germline, CDR1 is SGDLS and CDR2 YYNGEE. V lost 0 bases and J lost 0, with 10 bases in between. The CDR3 nucleotides read TGTGCCAGCAGCGTAGGCAATAGCCTCTCCTACGAGCAGTACTTC. As protein: CASSVGNSLSYEQYF.

The chain is built from TRBV19 and TRBJ1-6; perhaps TRBD1 as D (5 bases). The CDR3 has 15 residues. Germline assignment: CDR1 LNHDA and CDR2 SQIVND (reference sequence). V was cut by 6 bases and J by 6 bases, with 15 bases left in between. In DNA, the CDR3 is TGTGCCAGTAGGAGTAGTACAGGTGGTAATTCACCCCTCCACTTT. Translation: CASRSSTGGNSPLHF.

V gene TRBV2 combines with J gene TRBJ2-1; tentative D call: TRBD2 (6 bases). CDR1 SNHLY and CDR2 FYNNEI come from the germline V gene. The CDR3 has 15 amino acids. Between the trimmed V and J ends, which lost 3 bases and 8 bases, there was a span of 17 bases. The CDR3 is CASSETRDFGDEQFF. In DNA form, the CDR3 reads TGTGCCAGCAGTGAGACTAGAGATTTCGGTGATGAGCAGTTCTTC. Together with reference TRBV2 and TRBJ2-1, the CDR3 gives the full variable domain: EPEVTQTPSHQVTQMGQEVILRCVPISNHLYFYWYRQILGQKVEFLVSFYNNEISEKSEIFDDQFSVERPDGSNFTLKIRSTKLEDSAMYFCASSETRDFGDEQFFGPGTRLTVL.

This clone was detected only once. The chain is built from TRBV27 and TRBJ2-7; 7 bases line up with TRBD1. The CDR3 is made up of 12 amino acids. The ends lost 7 bases at V and 4 bases at J; junction bases unmatched: 4. Germline assignment: CDR1 MNHEY and CDR2 SMNVEV (reference sequence). CDR3 sequence reads: CASKRDSYEQYF. The CDR3 region has the DNA TGTGCCAGCAAAAGGGACAGTTACGAGCAGTACTTC.

The rearrangement joins TRBV4-1 to TRBJ2-5; TRBD2 matches at 9 bases. The CDR3 extends over 14 amino acids. Germline lookup yields CDR1 MGHRA and CDR2 YSYEKL. Losses at the gene ends were 4 bases for V and 4 bases for J; bases not matched to a gene: 4. This CDR3 reads CASSPAGGGETQYF. Here the CDR3 DNA reads TGCGCCAGCAGCCCCGCGGGGGGGGGAGAGACCCAGTACTTC.

As concerns this clone: Other DNA sequences in the same sample also yield this CDR3. The chain combines TRBV3-1 (or the pseudogene TRBV3-2) with TRBJ1-1, with a weak D call TRBD1 (5 bases). In germline, CDR1 is LGHDT, CDR2 YNNKEL (reference sequence). This CDR3 is 15 amino acids long. The germline V and J ends were trimmed by 1 base and 2 bases, with 11 bases remaining between them. This chain's CDR3 is CASSQARTGNTEAFF. The CDR3 DNA follows: TGTGCCAGCAGCCAAGCAAGAACAGGTAACACTGAAGCTTTCTTT.